This T cell receptor (beta chain) was sequenced during a study of beta chain features in type 1 diabetes. This clone was observed a few times. Its antigen is currently unknown. Every bit of the isolated RNA underwent reverse transcription, so sequencing read expressed TCRB transcripts. Data came from immunoSEQ multiplex PCR; TCRdb stores just in-frame clones and leaves some out. Counted here are about 450,000 clones, roughly 10% occurring once; the ten biggest clones make up around 0.05%. The CDR3 loop spans 18 amino acids. Unmatched junction bases numbered 8, after V lost 5 bases and J lost 0 bases. CDR1 is LNHNV and CDR2 is YYDKDF in the germline V gene (reference sequence). Study conclusions and caveats: Type 1 diabetes patients had fewer VDJ junction insertions and more deletions. Relative to healthy donors, patients appeared to have naive, central memory and Treg TCRB repertoires that were more similar.

The genes are TRBV15 and TRBJ2-6; 9 bases agree with TRBD1. This TCR came from a woman under 30 in good health. The source material was naive CD4+ T cells from blood. The CDR3: CATSLTGTGYSGANVLTF. The CDR3 DNA reads as TGTGCCACCAGCCTGACCGGGACAGGGTACTCTGGGGCCAACGTCCTGACTTTC.